This T cell receptor (beta chain) was profiled in a study of shared clonotypes between healthy human individuals. Using immunoSEQ multiplex PCR, the repertoire was profiled, and TCRdb retains in-frame clones only, with some absent. Here the sample spans fewer than 1 million clones, approximately 96% being singletons. V was pared by 7 bases and J by 4 bases, with 6 bases of the junction left unmatched. The CDR3 spans 14 residues. CDR1 and CDR2 (germline): WSHSY, SAAADI. In the naive CD8 group, cells lacked CD45RO and were positively selected for CCR7, so terminally differentiated effector memory CD45RA+ cells were left out.

The TCR comes from a man aged 30 to 39 in good health. This chain joins TRBV10-2 and TRBJ2-7, with TRBD1 matching 11 bases. Sequencing was done on a sample of naive CD8+ T cells sorted from blood. Here the CDR3 reads CASNPGQGGYEQYF. The CDR3 DNA is TGCGCCAGCAACCCGGGACAGGGGGGATACGAGCAGTACTTC.